This TCR beta chain stems from a study of OX40 agonist ivuxolimab in advanced cancers. As for the study in general: Prior therapy, whether anti-PD-1, anti-PD-L1 or anti-CTLA-4, was allowed, and 30% to 40% had some. Study-wide findings and caveats: Expanded peripheral T-cell antigen specificity went undetermined.

Worth noting for this clone: Its specificity is unknown.

Method: immunoSEQ multiplex PCR; TCRdb's copy keeps in-frame clones and lacks some. The data contain 89,000 or so clones, about 86% of them singletons. The V gene's germline CDR1 is LNHDA and CDR2 SQIVND (reference sequence). Trimming removed 2 bases at V and 6 bases at J, with 5 bases between. The CDR3 has 12 residues. At baseline, cycle 4 day 1, and cycle 7 day 1, blood was sampled. The starting material was CD4+ or CD8+ T cells sorted from blood, obtained in a trial of the OX40 agonist ivuxolimab. This TCR was recovered from an adult with an advanced solid tumor such as melanoma, head and neck, liver or kidney cancer. The chain is built from TRBV19 and TRBJ2-1; no clear D gene. CDR3 loop: CASSIMGNEQFF. CDR3 in DNA: TGTGCCAGTAGTATAATGGGCAATGAGCAGTTCTTC.